This TCR beta chain was profiled in a study of OX40 agonist ivuxolimab in advanced cancers. At the level of the whole study: The costimulatory receptor OX40 (CD134) was targeted by ivuxolimab, a fully human IgG2 agonistic monoclonal antibody. Intravenous ivuxolimab was administered to patients every 2 weeks at six dose levels: 0.01, 0.1, 0.3, 1.5, 3 and 10 mg/kg. Of the approximately 54 patients in dose escalation, 19 had hepatocellular carcinoma, some 15 had melanoma, 9 had renal cell carcinoma and 9 had head and neck cancer. In the dose-escalation cohort, nearly 85% of patients were male, and the mean age was roughly 56 years with a range of about 20 to 80. Patients were allowed to have had prior anti-PD-1, anti-PD-L1 or anti-CTLA-4 therapy, and roughly 40% of the dose-escalation patients had previously received checkpoint inhibitors. Partial responses occurred in three dose-escalation patients: two with cutaneous melanoma and one with hepatocellular carcinoma. Peripheral TCRbeta sequencing aimed to test whether ivuxolimab altered TCR sequence diversity and caused clonal T-cell expansion. The paper describes the monotherapy dose-escalation part (N = 52 patients) of the phase I trial of ivuxolimab.

The trial excluded patients who had a history of autoimmune disease or were on systemic immunosuppression. Peripheral blood for TCR sequencing was drawn from every dose cohort at baseline, at cycle 4 day 1 and at cycle 7 day 1. The samples were drawn from a first-in-human, open-label, multicenter phase I dose-escalation trial of ivuxolimab. Adults with locally advanced or metastatic head and neck squamous cell, hepatocellular, melanoma or renal cell carcinoma were enrolled in the trial. Before TCR sequencing, CD4+ and CD8+ T cells were separately sorted from peripheral blood. Measured from the cysteine to the phenylalanine, the CDR3 is 14 residues long. CDR3 DNA is the only sequence kept; it has 42 bases, read in frame from the first base. Compared with germline, V lacks 6 bases and J lacks 1 base; bases without a gene match: 2. Based on the germline V gene, the CDR1 and CDR2 sequences are SGDLS and YYNGEE.

To note about this clone: No antigen is known for it. The record has no base qualities; no much larger clone is one base away.

Genomic DNA was isolated from the sorted cells so that the TCRbeta CDR3 region could be sequenced. The immunoSEQ Assay was used for sequencing of TCRbeta CDR3 regions. TCRdb provides this immuneACCESS table in a form limited to in-frame rearrangements. Some clones are lacking; in checked studies, under half of them reflect an unresolved V gene, and why the rest are absent is not known. This sample holds around 45,000 clones; more than 70% were observed only once. The leading ten clones occupy under 10% of the sample. Points the paper makes about the study in general: Low levels of normalized T-cell clonal expansion were also seen in some patients who did not respond. In partial responders in the 0.1-3.0 mg/kg groups, normalized peripheral clonal expansion was found to be among the lowest, especially among CD8+ T cells. After ivuxolimab, expanded clones were on average more numerous among CD8+ T cells than among CD4+ T cells. Antigen specificity was not determined for the clonally expanded peripheral T cells. At doses of 0.1 to 3.0 mg/kg, clonal expansion of both CD4+ and CD8+ blood T cells was observed from baseline to week 6.

This receptor was identified in an adult with an advanced solid tumor such as melanoma, head and neck, liver or kidney cancer. The chain uses TRBV9 and TRBJ2-2; TRBD2 matches 8 bases in the middle. Here the sequenced sample was CD4+ or CD8+ T cells sorted from blood, taken in a trial of the OX40 agonist ivuxolimab. Read as DNA, the sequence is TGTGCCAGCATGGCGGGAGGGAACACCGGGGAGCTGTTTTTT. Its protein is CASMAGGNTGELFF.